This entry lists 9 T cell receptor beta chains sequenced from one sample in a study of cytomegalovirus exposure and HLA in healthy donors. The PCR used 60 Vbeta and 13 Jbeta primers. Sequencing was performed with immunoSEQ multiplex PCR; in TCRdb, only in-frame clones are kept and a portion is missing. The sample records about 93,000 clones, about 81% being singletons. The sequenced sample consisted of PBMCs. The origin of the receptors is a middle-aged woman in good health and CMV-seronegative.

This chain joins TRBV7-9 and TRBJ2-7; D may be TRBD2 (5 bases). This CDR3 spans 12 amino acids. Per germline, CDR1 SEHNR and CDR2 FQNEAQ (reference sequence). Trimming removed 5 bases at V and 6 bases at J, with 11 bases between. CDR3 nucleotides: TGTGCCAGCAGCCGCCCGGGGAGCGAGCAGTACTTC. It is translated as CASSRPGSEQYF.

This clone was recorded once. The chain has TRBV18 and TRBJ2-1; D may be TRBD1 (6 bases). Trimming took off 8 bases at V and 1 base at J, with 15 bases between the two ends. The CDR3 consists of 15 residues. CDR1 and CDR2 (germline): KGHSH, LQKENI. In DNA form, the CDR3 reads TGTGCCAGCCGCGAGGGCAGGGGATCCTACAATGAGCAGTTCTTC. Translated, it gives CASREGRGSYNEQFF.

The chain combines TRBV7-2 with TRBJ2-7; tentative D call: TRBD1 (6 bases). The CDR3 spans 16 residues. Germline V gene sequence: CDR1 SGHTA, CDR2 FQGNSA. Trimming pared 5 bases from V and 6 bases from J, leaving 23 bases between. CDR3 sequence (DNA): TGTGCCAGCAGCCTGGGGACGGCCAGGGGTCATCGCGAGCAGTACTTC. This translates into CASSLGTARGHREQYF.

The chain carries TRBV6-6 and TRBJ2-7; 7 nucleotides align to TRBD1. The V and J ends lost 6 bases and 2 bases, in that order; junction bases with no gene match: 7. In germline, CDR1 is MNHNY, CDR2 SVGAGI (reference sequence). The CDR3 contains 14 residues. CDR3 residues: CASSIIDRAYEQYF. CDR3 DNA: TGTGCCAGCAGCATTATTGACAGGGCCTACGAGCAGTACTTC.

This rearrangement joins TRBV6-1 to TRBJ1-5; TRBD1 agrees at 7 bases. The V and J ends lost 6 bases and 2 bases, in that order; junction bases with no gene match: 1. The CDR3 spans 13 residues. The germline gives CDR1 MNHNS, CDR2 SASEGT. For the CDR3, the DNA is TGTGCCAGCAGGCAGGGGGGCAATCAGCCCCAGCATTTT. This sequence encodes CASRQGGNQPQHF.

The sample holds a few counts of this clone. The chain has TRBV28 and TRBJ1-5; D unresolved. The CDR3 is made up of 14 amino acids. Germline assignment: CDR1 MDHEN and CDR2 SYDVKM. V dropped 7 bases and J dropped 0 bases, with 10 bases sitting between them. The CDR3: CASNGVYSNQPQHF. CDR3 in DNA: TGTGCCAGCAACGGAGTGTATAGCAATCAGCCCCAGCATTTT.

The count of this clone is one. The chain couples TRBV19 to TRBJ2-6; D unresolved. CDR1 LNHDA and CDR2 SQIVND come from the germline V gene (reference sequence). The germline V and J ends were trimmed by 2 bases and 0 bases, with 8 bases remaining between them. The CDR3 extends over 16 amino acids. Here the CDR3 reads CASSIPLGSGANVLTF. CDR3 coding DNA: TGTGCCAGTAGTATACCCCTCGGCTCTGGGGCCAACGTCCTGACTTTC. Filled out from reference TRBV19 and TRBJ2-6, the complete variable domain reads DGGITQSPKYLFRKEGQNVTLSCEQNLNHDAMYWYRQDPGQGLRLIYYSQIVNDFQKGDIAEGYSVSREKKESFPLTVTSAQKNPTAFYLCASSIPLGSGANVLTFGAGSRLTVL.

In DNA, the CDR3 is TGCGCCAGCAGCGGGCAAAAGACAGGTTACACTGAAGCTTTCTTT. Residues: CASSGQKTGYTEAFF. The rearrangement links TRBV10-2 to TRBJ1-1, with a weak D call TRBD1 (6 bases). The V end lost 6 bases, the J end lost 3 bases, and 17 bases lay between the germline ends. CDR3 length equals 15 residues. Germline values: CDR1 WSHSY, CDR2 SAAADI.

The chain combines TRBV5-5 with TRBJ2-7; D might be TRBD1 (5 bases). Per germline, CDR1 SGHKS and CDR2 YYEKEE (reference sequence). The CDR3 sequence is 14 residues long. V lost 1 base and J 1 base, leaving 9 bases between the germline ends. CDR3: CASSLFQGSYEQYF. The CDR3 nucleotides read TGTGCCAGCAGCTTGTTTCAGGGATCCTACGAGCAGTACTTC.